The clone carrying this TCR beta chain was counted between two and nine times. TCRdb's table, derived via immunoSEQ multiplex PCR, lists solely in-frame clones and lacks some. The table lists under 50,000 clones, 80% to 90% of them singletons. These data belong to a study of T cell changes during pregnancy in multiple sclerosis. Losses at the gene ends were 6 bases for V and 6 bases for J; bases not matched to a gene: 8. This CDR3 is built from 15 residues. In germline, CDR1 is MDHEN, CDR2 SYDVKM. Sequenced here: CD4+ T cells from peripheral blood mononuclear cells, sampled after pregnancy. V and J are TRBV28 and TRBJ2-2; TRBD2 matches at 9 bases. This receptor was obtained from a female donor with multiple sclerosis, enrolled in a pregnancy study. The CDR3, as DNA: TGTGCCAGCAGGAAACCTAGCGGGATCCCCGGGGAGCTGTTTTTT. Its translation is CASRKPSGIPGELFF.